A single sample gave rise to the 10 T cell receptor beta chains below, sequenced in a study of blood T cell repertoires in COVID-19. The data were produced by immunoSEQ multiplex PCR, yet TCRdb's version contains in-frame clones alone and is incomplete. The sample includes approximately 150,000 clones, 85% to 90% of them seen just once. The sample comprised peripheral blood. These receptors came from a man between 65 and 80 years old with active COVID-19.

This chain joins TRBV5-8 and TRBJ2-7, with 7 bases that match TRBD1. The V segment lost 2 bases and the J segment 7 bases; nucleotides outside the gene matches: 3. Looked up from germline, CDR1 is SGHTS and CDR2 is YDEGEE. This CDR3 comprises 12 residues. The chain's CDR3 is CASSFTGVEQYF. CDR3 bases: TGTGCCAGCAGCTTTACAGGGGTTGAGCAGTACTTC.

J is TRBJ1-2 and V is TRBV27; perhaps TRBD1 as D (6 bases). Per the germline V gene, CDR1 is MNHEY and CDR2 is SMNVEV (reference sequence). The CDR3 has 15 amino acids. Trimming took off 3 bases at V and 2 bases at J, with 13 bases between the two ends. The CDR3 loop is CASSLGTPLNYGYTF. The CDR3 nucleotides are TGTGCCAGCAGTTTGGGGACACCACTCAACTATGGCTACACCTTC.

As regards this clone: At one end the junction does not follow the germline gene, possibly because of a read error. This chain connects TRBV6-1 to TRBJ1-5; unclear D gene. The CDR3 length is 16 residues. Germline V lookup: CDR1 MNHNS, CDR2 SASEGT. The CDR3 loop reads CASSEAGPASSQPQHF. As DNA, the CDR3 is TGTGCCAGCAGTGAAGCGGGCCCCGCCAGCAGTCAGCCCCAGCATTTT.

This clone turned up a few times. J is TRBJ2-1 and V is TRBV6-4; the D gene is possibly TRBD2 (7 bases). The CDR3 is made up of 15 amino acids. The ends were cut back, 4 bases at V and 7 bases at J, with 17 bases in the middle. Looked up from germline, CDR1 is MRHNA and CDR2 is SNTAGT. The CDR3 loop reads CASSAGGLGDNEQFF. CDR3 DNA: TGTGCCAGCAGTGCCGGGGGGCTAGGGGATAATGAGCAGTTCTTC.

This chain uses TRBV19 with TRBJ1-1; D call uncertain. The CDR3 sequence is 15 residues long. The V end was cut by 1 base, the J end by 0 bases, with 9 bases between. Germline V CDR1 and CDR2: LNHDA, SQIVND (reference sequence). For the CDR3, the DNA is TGTGCCAGTAGTATAGCTCAGGTCCTGAACACTGAAGCTTTCTTT. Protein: CASSIAQVLNTEAFF.

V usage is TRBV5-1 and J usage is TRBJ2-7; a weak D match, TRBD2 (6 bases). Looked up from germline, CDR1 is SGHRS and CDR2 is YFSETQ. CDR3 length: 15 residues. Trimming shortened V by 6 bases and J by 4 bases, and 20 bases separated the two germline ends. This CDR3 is CASTWGVDPLYEQYF. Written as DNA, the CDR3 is TGCGCCAGCACCTGGGGGGTCGACCCCCTTTACGAGCAGTACTTC.

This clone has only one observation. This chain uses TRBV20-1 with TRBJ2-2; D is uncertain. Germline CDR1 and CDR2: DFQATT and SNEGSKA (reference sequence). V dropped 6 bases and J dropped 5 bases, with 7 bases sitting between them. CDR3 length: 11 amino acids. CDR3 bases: TGCAGTGCAGCGCAGACCGGGGAGCTGTTTTTT. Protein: CSAAQTGELFF.

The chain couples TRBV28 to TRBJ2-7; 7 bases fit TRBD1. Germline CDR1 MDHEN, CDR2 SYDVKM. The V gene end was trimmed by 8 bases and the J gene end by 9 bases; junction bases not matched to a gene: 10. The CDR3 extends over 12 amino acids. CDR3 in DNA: TGTGCCAGCGGTAGGGGGCAGGCCGGGCAGTACTTC. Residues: CASGRGQAGQYF.

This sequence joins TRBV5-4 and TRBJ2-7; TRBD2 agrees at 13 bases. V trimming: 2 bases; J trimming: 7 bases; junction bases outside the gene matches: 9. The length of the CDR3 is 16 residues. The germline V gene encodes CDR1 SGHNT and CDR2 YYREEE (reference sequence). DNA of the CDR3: TGTGCCAGCAGCTTTGGTGGACTAGCGGGAGTGGGTGAGCAGTACTTC. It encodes CASSFGGLAGVGEQYF.

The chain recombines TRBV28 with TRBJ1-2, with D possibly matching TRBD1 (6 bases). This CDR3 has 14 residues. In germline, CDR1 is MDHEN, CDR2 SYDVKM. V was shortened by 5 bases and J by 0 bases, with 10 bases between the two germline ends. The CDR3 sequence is CASSLRTANYGYTF. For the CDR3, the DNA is TGTGCCAGCAGTCTTAGGACAGCTAACTATGGCTACACCTTC.